The T cell receptor (beta chain) under discussion was sequenced for a study of blood T cell repertoires in COVID-19. Study in general: Spain, Italy and the United States supplied samples that represented acute and convalescent COVID-19. Sample material is recorded as cDNA or gDNA derived from T cells, B-cell-depleted T cells, or PBMCs.

Authors' processing steps: Amplifying reference gene primers gave estimates of nucleated cell counts. The data were produced by immunoSEQ multiplex PCR, yet TCRdb's version contains in-frame clones alone and is incomplete. Clone size and the V and J calls come from that table; the DNA yielded D and trimming. The table records about 130,000 clones, approximately 84% of them present only once. The CDR3 extends over 15 amino acids. CDR1 is MGHDK and CDR2 is SYGVNS in the germline V gene. V shed 1 base and J shed 6 bases, with 15 bases lying between them. Sequencing was carried out using peripheral blood. The TCR comes from a human donor in a cohort sampled during active COVID-19. The chain joins TRBV25-1 to TRBJ1-2; D is perhaps TRBD1 (5 bases). The CDR3 loop reads CASSEWAGIGDGYTF. The CDR3 DNA is TGTGCCAGCAGTGAATGGGCAGGGATTGGGGATGGCTACACCTTC.